This T cell receptor (beta chain) is from a study of blood T cells in healthy people across ages. Overall study findings and caveats: Possibly confounding the expanded clonotype changes was the fact that donor CMV status was unknown. Naive CD4+ cell counts and diversity both ran higher in long-lived than in aged donors.

This clonotype has just a few counts. Antigen specificity is unknown. With a J-beta primer mix and a sample-barcoded 5' primer, a second PCR ran 7 to 11 cycles. Tags on each cDNA molecule came from a template-switch adaptor with 12 random nucleotides. TCRdb analysed the 5' RACE reads with MiXCR anew, one entry per CDR3 protein. Here the sample spans some 1.1 million distinct CDR3 sequences, under 40% being singletons. This CDR3 contains 14 residues. The ends lost 8 bases at V and 7 bases at J; junction bases unmatched: 11. Per germline, CDR1 MNHEY and CDR2 SMNVEV (reference sequence). The J gene is TRBJ2-1, the V gene TRBV27, with TRBD1 identical over 7 bases. This TCR came from a man aged 18 to 30 in good health. The sequencing sample was made of blood. CDR3: CASARDRGLNEQFF. The CDR3 DNA reads TGTGCCAGCGCTCGGGACAGAGGGCTGAATGAGCAGTTCTTC.